Sequencing of this T cell receptor (beta chain) was carried out in a study of blood T cell repertoires in COVID-19. The protocol was immunoSEQ multiplex PCR, while the TCRdb copy is restricted to in-frame clones and leaves out a portion. The data contain about 170,000 clones, 84% of them singletons. V shed 3 bases and J 7 bases; nucleotides not matched to a gene: 0. Germline CDR1 is SGHTA and CDR2 is FQGTGA. The CDR3 has 12 amino acids. Source material: peripheral blood. The sequence was obtained from a man aged 65 to 85 with active or convalescent COVID-19. The V gene is TRBV7-3, the J gene TRBJ1-2; 9 bases map to TRBD1. The chain's CDR3 is CASSLGQGGYTF. The CDR3 DNA is TGTGCCAGCAGCTTGGGACAGGGTGGCTACACCTTC.